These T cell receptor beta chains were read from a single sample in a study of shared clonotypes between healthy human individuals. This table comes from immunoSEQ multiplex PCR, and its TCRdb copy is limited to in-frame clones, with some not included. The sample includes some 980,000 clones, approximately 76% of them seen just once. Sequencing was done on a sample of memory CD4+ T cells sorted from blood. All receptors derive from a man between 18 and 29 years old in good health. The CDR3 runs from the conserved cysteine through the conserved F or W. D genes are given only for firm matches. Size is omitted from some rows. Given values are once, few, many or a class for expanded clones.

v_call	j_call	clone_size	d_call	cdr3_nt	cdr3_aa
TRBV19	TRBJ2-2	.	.	TGTGCCAGTACGCAAGGGCCCACGAACACCGGGGAGCTGTTTTTT	CASTQGPTNTGELFF
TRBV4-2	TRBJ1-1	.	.	TGTGCCAGCAGCCAAGAAATCCAGGGGCAAACTGAAGCTTTCTTT	CASSQEIQGQTEAFF
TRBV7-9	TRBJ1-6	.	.	TGTGCCAGCAGCTTAGCGCAGGGGTCACCCCTCCACTTT	CASSLAQGSPLHF
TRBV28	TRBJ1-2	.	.	TGTGCCAGCTTCTCCCTAGGGTTTCGAGCTAACTATGGCTACACCTTC	CASFSLGFRANYGYTF
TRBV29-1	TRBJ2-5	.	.	TGCAGCGTAACAGGGAGCGAGACCCAGTACTTC	CSVTGSETQYF
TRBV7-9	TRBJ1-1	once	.	TGTGCCAGCAGCAATCCCGGCGGGGCCCGGGTCTCTGAAGCTTTCTTT	CASSNPGGARVSEAFF
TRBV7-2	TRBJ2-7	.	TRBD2	TGTGCCAGCAGCCCACGGGTAGCGGGACTAACCTACGAGCAGTACTTC	CASSPRVAGLTYEQYF
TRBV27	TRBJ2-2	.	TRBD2	TGTGCCAGCAGTTGGGGGGGAGGAACCGGGGAGCTGTTTTTT	CASSWGGGTGELFF
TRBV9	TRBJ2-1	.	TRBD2	TGTGCCAGCAGCGTCCGATGGACTAGCGGGGGGCATGAGCAGTTCTTC	CASSVRWTSGGHEQFF
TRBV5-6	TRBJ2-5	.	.	TGTGCCAGCAGCTTGGAATTTGGAGACCATTCGGAGACCCAGTACTTC	CASSLEFGDHSETQYF
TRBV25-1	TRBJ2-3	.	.	TGTGCCAGCAGTGAAGTGCAGGATACGCAGTATTTT	CASSEVQDTQYF
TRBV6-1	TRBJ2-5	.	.	TGTGCCAGCAGTGAAGCGGGCCAGCCGTTACTAGAGACCCAGTACTTC	CASSEAGQPLLETQYF
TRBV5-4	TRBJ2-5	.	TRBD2	TGTGCCAGCAGCCGGGGGGGTGGAGAGACCCAGTACTTC	CASSRGGGETQYF
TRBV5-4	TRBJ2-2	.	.	TGTGCCAGCAGCTTGGAGGGGGCCGGGGAGCTGTTTTTT	CASSLEGAGELFF
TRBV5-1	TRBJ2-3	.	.	TGCGCCAGCAGCTTGGCCGGGCAGCGAGATACGCAGTATTTT	CASSLAGQRDTQYF
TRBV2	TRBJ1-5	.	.	TGTGCCAGCAGTTGGTCTGGCAATCAGCCCCAGCATTTT	CASSWSGNQPQHF